This is a list of T cell receptor beta chains from one sample in a study of OX40 agonist ivuxolimab in advanced cancers. Sequenced by immunoSEQ multiplex PCR; TCRdb stores in-frame clones only, minus some. The data hold around 88,000 clones, with about 90% observed a single time. The sample in question was CD4+ or CD8+ T cells sorted from blood, obtained in a trial of the OX40 agonist ivuxolimab. These receptors all stem from an adult with an advanced solid tumor such as melanoma, head and neck, liver or kidney cancer. Both conserved end residues are part of each CDR3. The D gene is left open where the match is weak. Part of the rows lack a size; the others show once, few, many or a class for expanded clones.

NA,TRBV15,TRBJ2-7,NA,TGTGCCACCAGCAGAGATCTAGTTCGCTACGAGCAGTACTTC,CATSRDLVRYEQYF
NA,TRBV30,TRBJ1-5,NA,TGTGCCTGGAGCACAGGGTACAATCAGCCCCAGCATTTT,CAWSTGYNQPQHF
NA,TRBV21-1,TRBJ2-1,NA,NA,CASSKALWASGSNEQFF
NA,TRBV7-6,TRBJ2-7,NA,TGTGCCAGCAGCCAACTAGCCCGGGGCTCCTACGAGCAGTACTTC,CASSQLARGSYEQYF
once,TRBV6-5,TRBJ1-1,NA,TGTGCCGGCCGTCGTGACAGCCTCGGAGAAGCTTTCTTT,CAGRRDSLGEAFF
NA,TRBV2,TRBJ1-4,TRBD1,TGTGCCAGCAACAGGGGCCAGGAAAAACTGTTTTTT,CASNRGQEKLFF
NA,TRBV11-3,TRBJ1-4,NA,TGTGCCAGCAGCTTAGATTCGGCTGCAACTAATGAAAAACTGTTTTTT,CASSLDSAATNEKLFF
NA,TRBV18,TRBJ1-3,NA,TGTGCCAGCTCACAATCCCGCGTCGGGTTTAACTCTGGAAACACCATATATTTT,CASSQSRVGFNSGNTIYF
NA,TRBV25-1,TRBJ1-6,NA,TGTGCCAGCAGTGGTTATAACGTGAATTCACCCCTCCACTTT,CASSGYNVNSPLHF
NA,TRBV19,TRBJ1-5,NA,TGTGCCAGTAGTTTAAGGACATCGGGGGATCAGCCCCAGCATTTT,CASSLRTSGDQPQHF
NA,TRBV6-6,TRBJ1-1,NA,TGTGCCAGCAGTTACAATCCGGACAAGAACACTGAAGCTTTCTTT,CASSYNPDKNTEAFF
NA,TRBV29-1,TRBJ2-3,NA,TGCAGCGTTGATGAGCGTGCAGATACGCAGTATTTT,CSVDERADTQYF
once,TRBV6-5,TRBJ2-1,TRBD2,TGTGCCAGCAGTGGGGGACTAGCGGGAAGAAATGAGCAGTTCTTC,CASSGGLAGRNEQFF
NA,TRBV5-1,TRBJ1-2,NA,TGCGCCAGCAGCGGGAACAGGAGAGGGGGACATGGCTACACCTTC,CASSGNRRGGHGYTF
NA,TRBV7-9,TRBJ2-3,TRBD2,TGTGCCAGCAGCCGGGGACTAGCGGGAGGAACAGATACGCAGTATTTT,CASSRGLAGGTDTQYF
NA,TRBV5-4,TRBJ2-1,NA,TGTGCCAGCAGCCCTTTGGGGGGCGTTTCCAATGAGCAGTTCTTC,CASSPLGGVSNEQFF
NA,TRBV6-1,TRBJ1-2,NA,TGTGCCAGCATCCTCGCCGGCGCGGATATTAATGGCTACACCTTC,CASILAGADINGYTF
NA,TRBV13,TRBJ1-2,NA,TGTGCCAGCAGCCATGGGACGGAGGACTATGGCTACACCTTC,CASSHGTEDYGYTF
NA,TRBV7-2,TRBJ1-2,NA,TGTGCCAGCAGCTTAGTTGGCAAATCTAACTATGGCTACACCTTC,CASSLVGKSNYGYTF
NA,TRBV6-5,TRBJ2-1,NA,TGTGCCAGCAGTTACTCCCGTAGCCCCTACAATGAGCAGTTCTTC,CASSYSRSPYNEQFF
NA,TRBV2,TRBJ2-7,NA,TGTGCCAGCAGTCCCTCCGCGGGGGCGATCTCCTACGAGCAGTACTTC,CASSPSAGAISYEQYF
NA,TRBV18,TRBJ2-3,TRBD1,TGTGCCAGCTCACCACGTGGGACAGGGGAAGATACGCAGTATTTT,CASSPRGTGEDTQYF
NA,TRBV28,TRBJ2-1,TRBD1,TGTGCCAGCAGTTTATGGACAGGGACAGACAATGAGCAGTTCTTC,CASSLWTGTDNEQFF